These 31 T cell receptor beta chains share one sample of origin, sequenced in a study of human T cells and chemical hapten exposure. Each CDR3 protein gets one entry after TCRdb re-called the RACE reads with MiXCR. The top ten clones hold approximately 2% of a sample with 75,000 to 100,000 distinct CDR3 sequences, roughly 12% of them seen once. Time point indicated: patch test 1, 2 weeks after DPC sensitization. Treatment defined: therapeutic diphenylcyclopropenone sensitization with weekly scalp DPC. The specimen comprised whole blood, sampled in connection with sensitization to the hapten diphenylcyclopropenone (DPC). All receptors come from a middle-aged woman with alopecia areata. Some clones in this sample may be carry-over from other donors' samples.

The J gene is TRBJ2-1, the V gene TRBV5-6; D is ambiguous. Germline lookup yields CDR1 SGHDT and CDR2 YYEEEE. Trimming took off 0 bases at V and 5 bases at J, with 12 bases between the two ends. The CDR3 totals 15 residues. The CDR3 is CASSLAQRSNNEQFF. CDR3 bases: TGTGCCAGCAGCTTGGCCCAGCGATCAAACAATGAGCAGTTCTTC.

This sequence joins TRBV11-1 and TRBJ1-1; maybe TRBD1 (5 bases). Looked up from germline, CDR1 is SGHAT and CDR2 is FQDESV (reference sequence). This CDR3 is 16 amino acids long. Trimming shortened V by 5 bases and J by 0 bases, and 16 bases separated the two germline ends. The CDR3 region is CASSALSTVLNTEAFF. The CDR3 coding sequence is TGTGCCAGCAGCGCCCTTTCGACAGTGCTGAACACTGAAGCTTTCTTT.

There are many counts of this clonotype. The chain links TRBV28 to TRBJ2-7; TRBD1 might be the D (6 bases). V was cut by 6 bases and J by 2 bases, with 8 bases left in between. Germline CDR1 MDHEN, CDR2 SYDVKM. The CDR3 covers 12 residues. CDR3 DNA: TGTGCCAGCAGCGGGGACACCTACGAGCAGTACTTC. This translates into CASSGDTYEQYF.

This chain joins TRBV20-1 and TRBJ2-2, with 10 bases identical to TRBD2. The CDR3 loop spans 19 amino acids. The V segment lost 3 bases and the J segment 7 bases; nucleotides outside the gene matches: 20. Germline V gene sequence: CDR1 DFQATT, CDR2 SNEGSKA (reference sequence). The DNA for the CDR3 is TGCAGTGCTAGTGCCCTGGGTCCTCTAGCGGGAGCGGTGAGCGGGGAGCTGTTTTTT. Translation gives CSASALGPLAGAVSGELFF.

This clonotype was seen many times. The gene calls are TRBV24-1 and TRBJ2-3; D is unclear. The CDR3 is 12 residues long. Trimming stripped 3 bases from V and 4 bases from J, with 4 bases between. Germline V gene sequence: CDR1 KGHDR, CDR2 SFDVKD. The CDR3 loop is CATSDRADTQYF. CDR3 coding DNA: TGTGCCACCAGTGATCGAGCAGATACGCAGTATTTT.

Concerning this clonotype itself: Possible read error: a much larger clone is one base away. This chain uses TRBV11-2 with TRBJ2-3; D is possibly TRBD2 (5 bases). Germline assignment: CDR1 SGHAT and CDR2 FQNNGV. The CDR3 consists of 14 residues. CDR3 in amino acids: CVSSLGPGTDTQYF. The CDR3 DNA reads TGTGTCAGCAGCTTGGGCCCGGGAACAGATACGCAGTATTTT.

The rearrangement links TRBV29-1 to TRBJ2-2; D may be TRBD2 (5 bases). The V end was cut by 5 bases, the J end by 6 bases, with 10 bases between. Germline V gene lookup returns CDR1 SQVTM and CDR2 ANQGSEA. The length of the CDR3 is 12 residues. CDR3 amino acids: CSVYGLPGELFF. DNA for the CDR3: TGCAGCGTTTACGGACTCCCCGGGGAGCTGTTTTTT.

The rearrangement links TRBV7-2 to TRBJ2-7; no clear D. V was clipped by 3 bases and J by 4 bases, with 16 bases between them. The germline CDR1 and CDR2 sequences are SGHTA and FQGNSA. The CDR3 runs to 15 residues. The CDR3 DNA reads as TGTGCCAGCAGCTTTGACTCTAGTGGGATTTACGAGCAGTACTTC. This encodes CASSFDSSGIYEQYF.

The chain carries TRBV28 and TRBJ2-6; TRBD1 matches 7 bases. Germline values: CDR1 MDHEN, CDR2 SYDVKM. The CDR3 sequence is 15 residues long. The J segment lost 5 bases and the V segment lost 7 bases, leaving 8 bases of the junction unmatched. The DNA of the CDR3 is TGTGCCAGCACCACTACAGGGGTACGGGCCAACGTCCTGACTTTC. Residues: CASTTTGVRANVLTF.

The V gene is TRBV12-3 or TRBV12-4, the J gene TRBJ2-7; tentatively, D is TRBD2 (5 bases). The CDR3 sequence is 14 residues long. Trimming pared 5 bases from V and 3 bases from J, leaving 14 bases between. This CDR3 reads CASSPSGVGYEQYF. The DNA of the CDR3 is TGTGCCAGCAGTCCCTCCGGGGTGGGCTACGAGCAGTACTTC.

A few counts support this clonotype. This chain joins TRBV24-1 and TRBJ2-1; D is unresolved. Trimming shortened V by 0 bases and J by 5 bases, and 10 bases separated the two germline ends. The CDR3 loop spans 15 amino acids. Germline lookup yields CDR1 KGHDR and CDR2 SFDVKD. The CDR3 here is CATSDLRSSNNEQFF. CDR3 coding DNA: TGTGCCACCAGTGATTTGCGTAGCAGTAACAATGAGCAGTTCTTC.

This clonotype has ten or more counts. The CDR3 loop is CSARDTGWGNQPQHF. CDR3 sequence (DNA): TGCAGTGCTAGAGATACGGGTTGGGGGAATCAGCCCCAGCATTTT. The V call is TRBV20-1, the J call TRBJ1-5; the D gene is possibly TRBD1 (5 bases). The germline CDR1 and CDR2 sequences are DFQATT and SNEGSKA (reference sequence). This CDR3 contains 15 residues. V was pared by 0 bases and J by 4 bases, with 13 bases between.

The J gene is TRBJ2-1, the V gene TRBV5-1; D possibly corresponds to TRBD2 (6 bases). The V end lost 4 bases, the J end lost 6 bases, and 20 bases lay between the germline ends. CDR3 length equals 16 residues. From germline, CDR1 is SGHRS and CDR2 YFSETQ. The CDR3 region has the DNA TGCGCCAGCAGCCTACCCCGGGCTAGCGCGGCCAATGAGCAGTTCTTC. Its protein is CASSLPRASAANEQFF.

V is TRBV27 and J is TRBJ2-7; D is possibly TRBD1 (6 bases). Looked up from germline, CDR1 is MNHEY and CDR2 is SMNVEV (reference sequence). V dropped 8 bases and J dropped 2 bases, with 16 bases sitting between them. This CDR3 is 14 amino acids long. This chain's CDR3 is CASSTITGPYEQYF. In DNA, the CDR3 is TGTGCCAGCTCTACAATAACAGGGCCCTACGAGCAGTACTTC.

This clonotype has a handful of counts. The chain uses TRBV5-4 and TRBJ2-5; D ambiguous. CDR3 size: 16 residues. Germline V CDR1 and CDR2: SGHNT, YYREEE (reference sequence). V shed 4 bases and J shed 2 bases, with 18 bases lying between them. This CDR3 reads CASSPGSPWGQETQYF. The DNA for the CDR3 is TGTGCCAGCAGCCCGGGCTCCCCCTGGGGTCAAGAGACCCAGTACTTC. The variable domain in full, completed from reference TRBV5-4 and TRBJ2-5, reads ETGVTQSPTHLIKTRGQQVTLRCSSQSGHNTVSWYQQALGQGPQFIFQYYREEENGRGNFPPRFSGLQFPNYSSELNVNALELDDSALYLCASSPGSPWGQETQYFGPGTRLLVL.

This clonotype has a count of ten or more. The chain is built from TRBV19 and TRBJ2-3; 10 nucleotides align to TRBD1. The CDR3 is 15 amino acids. Germline CDR1 is LNHDA and CDR2 is SQIVND (reference sequence). With V trimmed by 4 bases and J by 2 bases, 3 bases remained unmatched. The CDR3 sequence is CASSRGTGATDTQYF. CDR3 DNA: TGTGCCAGTAGTAGGGGGACAGGGGCCACAGATACGCAGTATTTT.

This clonotype was seen repeatedly, ten times or more. The chain joins TRBV28 to TRBJ1-5, with D unresolved. Between the trimmed V and J ends, which lost 8 bases and 3 bases, there was a span of 8 bases. The CDR3 has 12 amino acids. Per germline, CDR1 MDHEN and CDR2 SYDVKM. The CDR3 here is CASSGTNQPQHF. CDR3 nucleotides: TGTGCCAGCTCGGGAACCAATCAGCCCCAGCATTTT.

This chain uses TRBV28 with TRBJ2-7, with no clear D. Germline V CDR1 and CDR2: MDHEN, SYDVKM. This CDR3 spans 12 amino acids. Deletions cut 5 bases from V and 1 base from J, with 6 bases between. The CDR3 coding sequence is TGTGCCAGCAGTCTCCAATCCTACGAGCAGTACTTC. Residues: CASSLQSYEQYF. Full variable domain (rest looked up from reference TRBV28 and TRBJ2-7): DVKVTQSSRYLVKRTGEKVFLECVQDMDHENMFWYRQDPGLGLRLIYFSYDVKMKEKGDIPEGYSVSREKKERFSLILESASTNQTSMYLCASSLQSYEQYFGPGTRLTVT.

This rearrangement joins TRBV7-2 to TRBJ1-1; possible D gene TRBD1, 5 bases. The V end was cut by 3 bases, the J end by 4 bases, with 9 bases between. This CDR3 has 13 amino acids. Germline-derived CDR1 and CDR2 are SGHTA and FQGNSA. CDR3 DNA sequence: TGTGCCAGCAGCTTTGAGAGGGGCACTGAAGCTTTCTTT. Amino acid sequence: CASSFERGTEAFF.

This clonotype came up a few times. The V gene is TRBV28, the J gene TRBJ2-5; 7 nucleotides match TRBD1. The germline V gene encodes CDR1 MDHEN and CDR2 SYDVKM. The CDR3 extends over 15 amino acids. The V segment lost 6 bases and the J segment 1 base; nucleotides outside the gene matches: 8. The CDR3 reads CASRGYRGAQETQYF. The CDR3 nucleotides read TGTGCCAGCAGGGGATACAGGGGAGCCCAAGAGACCCAGTACTTC.

This clonotype came up many times. CDR3 nucleotide sequence: TGTGCCAGCAGTTTCGGACTAGCGTCTGACAATGAGCAGTTCTTC. Translated, it gives CASSFGLASDNEQFF. The J gene is TRBJ2-1, the V gene TRBV28, with 9 bases that match TRBD2. The CDR3 is made up of 15 amino acids. Germline CDR1 MDHEN, CDR2 SYDVKM. J lost 5 bases, V lost 3 bases, and 5 bases had no gene match. Full variable domain (rest looked up from reference TRBV28 and TRBJ2-1): DVKVTQSSRYLVKRTGEKVFLECVQDMDHENMFWYRQDPGLGLRLIYFSYDVKMKEKGDIPEGYSVSREKKERFSLILESASTNQTSMYLCASSFGLASDNEQFFGPGTRLTVL.

In this sample, this clonotype turned up a few times. The chain uses TRBV2 and TRBJ2-7; TRBD1 matches 9 bases. The V and J ends lost 8 bases and 2 bases, in that order; junction bases with no gene match: 13. Germline values: CDR1 SNHLY, CDR2 FYNNEI. This CDR3 spans 16 amino acids. In nucleotides, the CDR3 is TGTGCCAGCCCCGGCGCCCCGGGACAGGGAGCCTACGAGCAGTACTTC. This codes for CASPGAPGQGAYEQYF.

This chain joins TRBV6-5 and TRBJ1-6; 8 bases align to TRBD1. The junction had 2 bases not matched to a gene; V was cut back by 0 bases and J by 4 bases. This CDR3 has 16 residues. The V gene's germline CDR1 is MNHEY and CDR2 SVGAGI. The CDR3 is CASSYSGQEYNSPLHF. Here the CDR3 DNA reads TGTGCCAGCAGTTACTCGGGACAGGAGTATAATTCACCCCTCCACTTT.

The chain joins TRBV7-2 to TRBJ2-5; TRBD2 matches at 8 bases. The length of the CDR3 is 15 residues. The ends lost 5 bases at V and 5 bases at J; junction bases unmatched: 10. Germline loops: CDR1 SGHTA, CDR2 FQGNSA. The CDR3 spells CASSRSGSTGETQYF. For the CDR3, the DNA is TGTGCCAGCAGCAGGAGCGGGAGTACGGGCGAGACCCAGTACTTC.

This clonotype was seen a few times. This sequence joins TRBV7-2 and TRBJ1-5; D is uncertain. V was trimmed by 4 bases and J by 7 bases, leaving 11 bases between them. Per the germline V gene, CDR1 is SGHTA and CDR2 is FQGNSA. This CDR3 contains 13 residues. This CDR3 is CASSSGRGQPQHF. CDR3 nucleotide sequence: TGTGCCAGCAGCTCAGGAAGAGGACAGCCCCAGCATTTT. Full variable domain (remainder filled in from reference TRBV7-2 and TRBJ1-5): GAGVSQSPSNKVTEKGKDVELRCDPISGHTALYWYRQSLGQGLEFLIYFQGNSAPDKSGLPSDRFSAERTGGSVSTLTIQRTQQEDSAVYLCASSSGRGQPQHFGDGTRLSIL.

The rearrangement links TRBV9 to TRBJ2-5; tentative D call: TRBD2 (6 bases). CDR3 length: 16 residues. CDR1 is SGDLS, CDR2 YYNGEE, per germline. V lost 0 bases to trimming and J lost 2 bases, with 14 bases between them. The CDR3 DNA is TGTGCCAGCAGCGTAGGGAATAGCGGAGAGCAAGAGACCCAGTACTTC. Its protein product is CASSVGNSGEQETQYF.

The V call is TRBV11-3, the J call TRBJ2-1; 7 bases agree with TRBD2. Germline V CDR1 and CDR2: SGHNT, YENEEA. The V gene end was trimmed by 7 bases and the J gene end by 2 bases; junction bases not matched to a gene: 17. The CDR3 loop spans 18 amino acids. CDR3 nucleotide sequence: TGTGCCAGCACCCATCGGTTAGGCGGGAGCGGGACCTACAATGAGCAGTTCTTC. Translation gives CASTHRLGGSGTYNEQFF.

The chain has TRBV6-5 and TRBJ2-2; perhaps TRBD1 as D (5 bases). With 6 bases removed from V and 6 bases from J, the gap between germline ends came to 8 bases. Germline loops: CDR1 MNHEY, CDR2 SVGAGI. CDR3 length: 12 residues. The CDR3 bases are TGTGCCAGCAGGGACACCCCCGGGGAGCTGTTTTTT. Translation: CASRDTPGELFF.

The chain joins TRBV2 to TRBJ2-5, with D perhaps TRBD1 (6 bases). The V and J ends lost 3 bases and 5 bases respectively, with 13 bases between them. The CDR3 sequence is 14 residues long. Germline lookup yields CDR1 SNHLY and CDR2 FYNNEI. The CDR3 is CASSDPRTVETQYF. CDR3 bases: TGTGCCAGCAGTGACCCCCGGACAGTTGAGACCCAGTACTTC.

This clonotype showed up many times. CDR3: CASSFITGASAFF. Written as DNA, the CDR3 is TGCGCCAGCAGCTTTATCACGGGGGCGAGCGCTTTCTTT. The V and J genes are TRBV5-1 and TRBJ1-1; D possibly corresponds to TRBD1 (6 bases). There are 13 residues in the CDR3. V was clipped by 2 bases and J by 11 bases, with 16 bases between them. Germline V gene data show CDR1 as SGHRS and CDR2 as YFSETQ.

The chain is built from TRBV12-3 or TRBV12-4 and TRBJ2-1, with D hard to call. The V end lost 5 bases, the J end lost 8 bases, and 13 bases lay between the germline ends. The CDR3 is 13 amino acids. The CDR3 region is CASSTPMLDEQFF. The CDR3 region has the DNA TGTGCCAGCAGTACACCCATGCTCGATGAGCAGTTCTTC.